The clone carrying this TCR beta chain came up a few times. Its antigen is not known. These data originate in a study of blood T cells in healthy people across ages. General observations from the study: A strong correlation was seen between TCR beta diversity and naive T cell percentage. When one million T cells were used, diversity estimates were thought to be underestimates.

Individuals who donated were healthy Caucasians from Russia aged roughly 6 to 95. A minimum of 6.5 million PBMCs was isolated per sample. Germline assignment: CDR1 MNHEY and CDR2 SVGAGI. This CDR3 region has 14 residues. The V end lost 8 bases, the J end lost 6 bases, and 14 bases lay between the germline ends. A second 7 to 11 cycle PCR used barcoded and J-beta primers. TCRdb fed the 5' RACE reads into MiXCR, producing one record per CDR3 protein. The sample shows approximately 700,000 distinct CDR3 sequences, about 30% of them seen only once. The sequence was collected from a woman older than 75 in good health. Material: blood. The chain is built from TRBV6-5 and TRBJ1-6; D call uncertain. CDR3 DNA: TGTGCCAGCGGTCCCGGGATAGTTAATTCACCCCTCCACTTT. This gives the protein CASGPGIVNSPLHF.